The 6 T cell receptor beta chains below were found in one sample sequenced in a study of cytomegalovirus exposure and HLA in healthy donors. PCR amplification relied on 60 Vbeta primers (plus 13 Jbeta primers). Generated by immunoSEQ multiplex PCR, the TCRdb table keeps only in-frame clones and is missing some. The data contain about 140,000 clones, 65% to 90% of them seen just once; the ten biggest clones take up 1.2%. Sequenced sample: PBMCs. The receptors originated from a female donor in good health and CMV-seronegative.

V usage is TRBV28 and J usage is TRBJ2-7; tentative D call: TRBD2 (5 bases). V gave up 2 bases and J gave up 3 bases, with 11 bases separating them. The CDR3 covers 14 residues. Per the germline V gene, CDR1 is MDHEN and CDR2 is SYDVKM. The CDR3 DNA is TGTGCCAGCAGTTTAAGAGGGTCGGACTACGAGCAGTACTTC. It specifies CASSLRGSDYEQYF.

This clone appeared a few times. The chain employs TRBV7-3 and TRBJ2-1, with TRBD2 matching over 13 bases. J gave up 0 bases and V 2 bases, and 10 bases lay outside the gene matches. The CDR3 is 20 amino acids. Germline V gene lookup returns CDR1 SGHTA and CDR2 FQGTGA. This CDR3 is CASSLVGLAGSRSSYNEQFF. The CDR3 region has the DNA TGTGCCAGCAGCTTAGTGGGACTAGCGGGATCCAGGAGCTCCTACAATGAGCAGTTCTTC.

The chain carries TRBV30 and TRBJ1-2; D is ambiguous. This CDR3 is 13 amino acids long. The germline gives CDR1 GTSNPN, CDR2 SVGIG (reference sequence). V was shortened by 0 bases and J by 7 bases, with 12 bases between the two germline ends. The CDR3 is CAWSVSGSGGYTF. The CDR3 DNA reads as TGTGCCTGGAGTGTAAGCGGATCGGGTGGCTACACCTTC. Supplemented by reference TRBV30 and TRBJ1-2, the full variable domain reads SQTIHQWPATLVQPVGSPLSLECTVEGTSNPNLYWYRQAAGRGLQLLFYSVGIGQISSEVPQNLSASRPQDRQFILSSKKLLLSDSGFYLCAWSVSGSGGYTFGSGTRLTVV.

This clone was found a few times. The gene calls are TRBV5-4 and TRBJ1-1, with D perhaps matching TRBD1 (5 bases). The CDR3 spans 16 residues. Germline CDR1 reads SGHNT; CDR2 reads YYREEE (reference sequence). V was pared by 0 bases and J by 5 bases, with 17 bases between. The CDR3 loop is CASSLGGGSSGTEAFF. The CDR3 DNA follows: TGTGCCAGCAGCTTGGGCGGGGGATCCTCGGGAACTGAAGCTTTCTTT.

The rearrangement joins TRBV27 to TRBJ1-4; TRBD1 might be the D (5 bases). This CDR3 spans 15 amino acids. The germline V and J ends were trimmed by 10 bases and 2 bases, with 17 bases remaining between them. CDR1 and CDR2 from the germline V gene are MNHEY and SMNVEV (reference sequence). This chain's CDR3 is CATLPRGTTNEKLFF. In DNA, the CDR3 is TGTGCCACCTTACCCCGGGGGACGACTAATGAAAAACTGTTTTTT.

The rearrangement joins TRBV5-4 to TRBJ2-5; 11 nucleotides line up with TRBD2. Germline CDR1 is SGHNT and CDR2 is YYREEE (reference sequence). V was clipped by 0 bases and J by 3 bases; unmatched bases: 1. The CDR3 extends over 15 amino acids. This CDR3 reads CASSLVAGGEETQYF. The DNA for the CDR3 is TGTGCCAGCAGCTTGGTAGCGGGAGGGGAAGAGACCCAGTACTTC. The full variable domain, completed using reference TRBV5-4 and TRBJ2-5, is ETGVTQSPTHLIKTRGQQVTLRCSSQSGHNTVSWYQQALGQGPQFIFQYYREEENGRGNFPPRFSGLQFPNYSSELNVNALELDDSALYLCASSLVAGGEETQYFGPGTRLLVL.